The 27 T cell receptor beta chains below all came from one sample that was sequenced in a study of blood T cells in healthy people across ages. Combining a sample-barcoded 5' primer with a J-beta primer mix, a second PCR ran for about 7 to 12 cycles. TCRdb re-called the 5' RACE reads through MiXCR, storing one row per CDR3 protein. Altogether hundreds of thousands of distinct CDR3 sequences are present, approximately 52% being singletons, with the ten largest covering roughly 12%. Sequencing input: blood. The receptors come from a woman aged 80 or over in good health.

The chain combines TRBV12-3 or TRBV12-4 with TRBJ2-4; 9 bases are shared with TRBD1. V was pared by 5 bases and J by 7 bases, with 6 bases of the junction left unmatched. The CDR3 runs to 14 residues. The CDR3 region has the DNA TGTGCCAGCAGTCGCGAGGGACAGGGCAACATTCAGTACTTC. Residues: CASSREGQGNIQYF.

This clonotype was detected many times. This chain joins TRBV6-5 and TRBJ1-1; possibly TRBD1 for D (5 bases). The V gene lost 0 bases and the J gene lost 1 base, with 9 bases spanning the gap. CDR1 and CDR2 (germline): MNHEY, SVGAGI. The CDR3 has 15 residues. This CDR3 is CASSYSIRANTEAFF. The DNA for the CDR3 is TGTGCCAGCAGTTACTCGATCAGGGCGAACACTGAAGCTTTCTTT.

This clonotype was observed at least ten times. The V call is TRBV29-1, the J call TRBJ2-1; possible D gene TRBD1, 5 bases. The V end lost 3 bases, the J end lost 0 bases, and 9 bases lay between the germline ends. Per the germline V gene, CDR1 is SQVTM and CDR2 is ANQGSEA. CDR3 length: 14 residues. CDR3 DNA sequence: TGCAGCGTTGACGACAGTCCCTCCTACAATGAGCAGTTCTTC. Encoded protein: CSVDDSPSYNEQFF.

CDR3 bases: TGTGCCAGCAGCGCTGGGGGGGCTAACAGCAATCAGCCCCAGCATTTT. Residues: CASSAGGANSNQPQHF. The chain joins TRBV7-9 to TRBJ1-5, with D tentatively TRBD1 (6 bases). Germline-derived CDR1 and CDR2 are SEHNR and FQNEAQ (reference sequence). V was pared by 5 bases and J by 1 base, with 15 bases between. The CDR3 covers 16 residues.

This clonotype was detected a few times. This chain links TRBV7-9 with TRBJ2-5, with D perhaps matching TRBD2 (5 bases). With 4 bases removed from V and 4 bases from J, the gap between germline ends came to 13 bases. The CDR3 is 14 amino acids. Per germline, CDR1 SEHNR and CDR2 FQNEAQ (reference sequence). The CDR3 region has the DNA TGTGCCAGCAGCTCCTCCACACGGGGAGAGACCCAGTACTTC. Residues: CASSSSTRGETQYF.

V usage is TRBV12-3 or TRBV12-4 and J usage is TRBJ1-6; D uncertain. The CDR3 totals 13 residues. Trimming took 5 bases from V and 10 from J, leaving 12 bases between them. The CDR3 nucleotides are TGTGCCAGCAGTGCCCGGTGGGAATCACCCCTCCACTTT. Residues: CASSARWESPLHF.

This clonotype was seen ten or more times. V usage is TRBV6-1 and J usage is TRBJ1-2; unclear D gene. CDR3 length equals 14 residues. The V end was cut by 0 bases, the J end by 2 bases, with 7 bases between. The germline V gene encodes CDR1 MNHNS and CDR2 SASEGT. The CDR3 spells CASSEAKGNYGYTF. The CDR3 nucleotides read TGTGCCAGCAGTGAAGCAAAGGGCAACTATGGCTACACCTTC.

This clonotype was counted at least ten times. The V gene is TRBV7-8, the J gene TRBJ2-1; D is possibly TRBD2 (6 bases). Germline V lookup: CDR1 SGHVS, CDR2 FQNEAQ. Trimming took off 5 bases at V and 2 bases at J, with 10 bases between the two ends. The CDR3 contains 14 residues. CDR3 in DNA: TGTGCCAGCAGCCCCCGGAGGGCCTACAATGAGCAGTTCTTC. Encoded protein: CASSPRRAYNEQFF.

This clonotype was seen ten or more times. In nucleotides, the CDR3 is TGCAGTGCTAGACACACACCGTACGAGCAGTACTTC. It is translated as CSARHTPYEQYF. The rearrangement joins TRBV20-1 to TRBJ2-7; D not certain. This CDR3 is 12 amino acids long. The germline CDR1 and CDR2 sequences are DFQATT and SNEGSKA (reference sequence). The germline V and J ends were trimmed by 2 bases and 4 bases, with 9 bases remaining between them.

This clonotype was recorded many times. The rearrangement links TRBV29-1 to TRBJ2-1; D not resolved. Looked up from germline, CDR1 is SQVTM and CDR2 is ANQGSEA. The CDR3 runs to 10 residues. V gave up 7 bases and J gave up 14 bases, with 15 bases separating them. For the CDR3, the DNA is TGCAGCGCCTCCGGCCGTGGGGAGTTCTTC. This sequence encodes CSASGRGEFF.

This clonotype was observed once. With a much larger clone just one base away, this may be a read error. The rearrangement uses TRBV7-8 and TRBJ2-3; 9 nucleotides line up with TRBD2. V trimming: 5 bases; J trimming: 4 bases; junction bases outside the gene matches: 16. This CDR3 region has 18 residues. Germline V gene data show CDR1 as SGHVS and CDR2 as FQNEAQ. CDR3 loop: CASSLSPGSGSAADTQYF. CDR3 coding DNA: TGTGCCAGCAGCCTCTCTCCCGGTAGCGGGAGTGCCGCAGATACGCAGTATTTT.

The chain employs TRBV12-3 or TRBV12-4 and TRBJ1-6, with 7 bases aligning to TRBD1. V was pared by 4 bases and J by 8 bases, with 5 bases of the junction left unmatched. This CDR3 has 14 residues. CDR3 protein: CASSSGTDHSPLHF. DNA for the CDR3: TGTGCCAGCAGTTCCGGGACAGACCATTCACCCCTCCACTTT.

The chain recombines TRBV6-5 with TRBJ2-7; D gene ambiguous. The end of the DNA fits TRBJ2-5 better, so the J call may be wrong. Germline assignment: CDR1 MNHEY and CDR2 SVGAGI. The CDR3 runs 11 residues. CDR3 sequence: CASSWSGTQYF. CDR3 bases: TGTGCCAGCAGTTGGAGTGGGACCCAGTACTTC.

This sequence joins TRBV6-6 and TRBJ2-7; 7 bases are a match to TRBD1. V was clipped by 4 bases and J by 2 bases; unmatched bases: 8. This CDR3 spans 15 amino acids. Germline V gene sequence: CDR1 MNHNY, CDR2 SVGAGI (reference sequence). CDR3 residues: CASSSPGQSTYEQYF. In nucleotides, the CDR3 is TGTGCCAGCAGTTCCCCGGGACAGAGCACCTACGAGCAGTACTTC.

The chain is built from TRBV27 and TRBJ1-1; a weak D match, TRBD1 (5 bases). The germline V gene has CDR1 MNHEY and CDR2 SMNVEV (reference sequence). The CDR3 length is 11 residues. The V and J ends lost 7 bases and 10 bases respectively, with 13 bases between them. CDR3 nucleotide sequence: TGTGCCAGCACCCGAGGGGCGGTAGCTTTCTTT. It yields the protein CASTRGAVAFF.

As to this clonotype: This could be a read error, since a much larger clone is one nucleotide away. The chain recombines TRBV7-6 with TRBJ2-7; maybe TRBD2 (5 bases). From germline, CDR1 is SGHVS and CDR2 FNYEAQ. V lost 5 bases to trimming and J lost 10 bases, with 24 bases between them. CDR3 size: 15 residues. In DNA, the CDR3 is TGTGCCAGCAGCCGCCGACTAAAACAACAAGAGGCCCAGTACTTC. Translated, it gives CASSRRLKQQEAQYF. The full variable domain, its missing parts supplied by reference TRBV7-6 and TRBJ2-7, is GAGVSQSPRYKVTKRGQDVALRCDPISGHVSLYWYRQALGQGPEFLTYFNYEAQQDKSGLPNDRFSAERPEGSISTLTIQRTEQRDSAMYRCASSRRLKQQEAQYFGPGTRLTVT.

About this clonotype: Possible read error: a much larger clone is one base away. The V call is TRBV5-1, the J call TRBJ2-5; TRBD1 might be the D (5 bases). The V end lost 7 bases, the J end lost 5 bases, and 24 bases lay between the germline ends. CDR1 SGHRS and CDR2 YFSETQ come from the germline V gene. The CDR3 length is 16 residues. The CDR3 region has the DNA TGCGCCAGCGGCCAAAAAACCCGCCAGGGCTACGAGACCCAGTACTTC. Translation gives CASGQKTRQGYETQYF.

This clonotype showed up many times. The gene calls are TRBV20-1 and TRBJ1-6; D is possibly TRBD1 (5 bases). The V end lost 5 bases, the J end lost 8 bases, and 13 bases lay between the germline ends. Germline V gene lookup returns CDR1 DFQATT and CDR2 SNEGSKA (reference sequence). The CDR3 covers 13 residues. The CDR3 DNA follows: TGCAGTGCTCTCGAGGGGCCTTATTCACCCCTCCACTTT. Its translation: CSALEGPYSPLHF.

This clonotype was counted at least ten times. The chain recombines TRBV5-1 with TRBJ2-7; D remains unclear. Germline lookup yields CDR1 SGHRS and CDR2 YFSETQ. This CDR3 comprises 14 residues. With 1 base removed from V and 3 bases from J, the gap between germline ends came to 11 bases. CDR3 coding DNA: TGCGCCAGCAGCTTGATTGCGAGTAGCTACGAGCAGTACTTC. This translates into CASSLIASSYEQYF.

This clonotype occurred many times. The V call is TRBV27, the J call TRBJ2-5; D may be TRBD1 or TRBD2 (5 bases each). Germline V gene sequence: CDR1 MNHEY, CDR2 SMNVEV (reference sequence). The germline V and J ends were trimmed by 4 bases and 11 bases, with 17 bases remaining between them. This CDR3 has 13 amino acids. CDR3 DNA sequence: TGTGCCAGCAGTTACCGGGACGAGCAGGAGCAGTACTTC. Translation: CASSYRDEQEQYF.

The CDR3 protein is CASRDRGVETQYF. The CDR3 nucleotides read TGTGCCAGCAGGGACAGGGGAGTCGAGACCCAGTACTTC. The chain carries TRBV7-2 and TRBJ2-5; 9 bases fit TRBD1. This CDR3 is 13 amino acids long. V shed 6 bases, J shed 5 bases, and the junction held 4 bases outside the gene matches. Per the germline V gene, CDR1 is SGHTA and CDR2 is FQGNSA.

The chain joins TRBV5-1 to TRBJ1-4; D is perhaps TRBD1 (6 bases). CDR1 and CDR2 (germline): SGHRS, YFSETQ. This CDR3 spans 14 amino acids. The V end was cut by 2 bases, the J end by 8 bases, with 13 bases between. The CDR3 protein is CASSFGGRGEKLFF. The CDR3 DNA reads TGCGCCAGCAGCTTCGGGGGCCGTGGAGAAAAACTGTTTTTT. The variable domain in full, with the rest retrieved from reference TRBV5-1 and TRBJ1-4, is KAGVTQTPRYLIKTRGQQVTLSCSPISGHRSVSWYQQTPGQGLQFLFEYFSETQRNKGNFPGRFSGRQFSNSRSEMNVSTLELGDSALYLCASSFGGRGEKLFFGSGTQLSVL.

V gene TRBV7-9 combines with J gene TRBJ1-2; D is uncertain. The CDR3 contains 13 residues. From germline, CDR1 is SEHNR and CDR2 FQNEAQ (reference sequence). V was pared by 5 bases and J by 4 bases, with 11 bases between. CDR3 DNA sequence: TGTGCCAGCAGCCCAGCCGGGGTCTATGGCTACACCTTC. This sequence encodes CASSPAGVYGYTF.

In the case of this clonotype: With a much larger clone just one base away, this may be a read error. The chain recombines TRBV7-2 with TRBJ2-7; 9 bases fit TRBD2. This CDR3 is 12 amino acids long. J was trimmed by 7 bases and V by 4 bases; bases with no gene match: 2. From germline, CDR1 is SGHTA and CDR2 FQGNSA. This CDR3 reads CASSWTSDEQYF. The CDR3 bases are TGTGCCAGCAGCTGGACTAGCGATGAGCAGTACTTC. Full variable domain (outside the CDR3, taken from reference TRBV7-2 and TRBJ2-7): GAGVSQSPSNKVTEKGKDVELRCDPISGHTALYWYRQSLGQGLEFLIYFQGNSAPDKSGLPSDRFSAERTGGSVSTLTIQRTQQEDSAVYLCASSWTSDEQYFGPGTRLTVT.

For this clonotype: A much larger clonotype is one base distant, so this may be a read error. This chain joins TRBV28 and TRBJ2-1, with unresolved D. TRBJ2-7 explains the end of the DNA better; the J call may be wrong. CDR1 is MDHEN, CDR2 SYDVKM, per germline. This CDR3 contains 13 residues. CDR3 sequence reads: CASSSTVRNEQYF. DNA for the CDR3: TGTGCCAGCAGTTCCACGGTCCGAAATGAGCAGTACTTC.

The chain carries TRBV4-1 and TRBJ2-1; D is undetermined. The V gene lost 5 bases and the J gene lost 4 bases, with 12 bases spanning the gap. Germline V gene sequence: CDR1 MGHRA, CDR2 YSYEKL. This CDR3 is 14 amino acids long. The CDR3 region is CASSIHPRYNEQFF. CDR3 bases: TGCGCCAGCAGCATCCATCCGCGGTACAATGAGCAGTTCTTC.

This clonotype was seen ten or more times. The chain has TRBV6-5 and TRBJ1-1, with 8 positions matching TRBD1. Germline V CDR1 and CDR2: MNHEY, SVGAGI. The CDR3 sequence is 15 residues long. The junction had 9 bases not matched to a gene; V was cut back by 2 bases and J by 7 bases. The CDR3 DNA follows: TGTGCCAGCAGTTACACCGTTCTACAGGGGGATGAAGCTTTCTTT. This sequence encodes CASSYTVLQGDEAFF.